This TCR beta chain was captured by sequencing in a study of blood T cells in healthy people across ages (dated by TCRdb to about 2015). Background on the whole study: In model experiments, template switching captured about one uniquely barcoded TCR beta cDNA molecule for every two T cells. The study measured age-related changes in TCR beta repertoire diversity using deep sequencing normalized with unique cDNA molecular identifiers. To avoid experimental bias, donors of different ages were randomly spread across the sequencing lanes. Donors were grouped into four age groups: young (average 16 years), middle-aged (39), aged (roughly 67) and long-lived (around 82). The study analyzed two additional independent replicas of 1 million unique cDNA reads from the same blood draw for two donors, one aged 18 to 29 and one aged 80 or older. Overall study results and their limits: Estimates of total diversity from one million sequenced T cells were regarded as lower bounds and underestimates. The long-lived group showed more naive CD4+ T cells, fewer expanded clones and increased TCR diversity than the aged group, suggesting age selection. Observed TCR beta diversity per million T cells fell roughly linearly with age, and a significant reduction was already apparent by age roughly 40. Because the CMV infection status of the donors was unknown, age-related changes in expanded clonotypes may potentially have been confounded. Conclusive comparison of naive and antigen-experienced compartments was prevented by the profiling of bulk unsorted PBMCs. The percentage of naive T cells measured by flow cytometry correlated strongly with observed TCR beta diversity.

Systemically healthy Caucasian individuals from Russia, some 40 in total and aged roughly 6 to 100 years, were included as donors. Each donor gave ten milliliters of peripheral blood, drawn into EDTA-treated Vacutainer tubes. Ficoll-Paque density-gradient centrifugation was used to isolate PBMCs, with at least 6 million obtained per sample. Total RNA, at least 6 micrograms per sample, was extracted from PBMCs with Trizol reagent. For every donor, an aliquot of PBMCs went through flow cytometry to measure the percentages of naive CD45RAhigh/CD27high T cells. For CDR1 and CDR2, the germline V gene lists MNHNS and SASEGT. V and J are trimmed by 4 bases and 6 bases, and the gene matches miss 0 bases of the junction. The CDR3 runs 12 amino acids, cysteine and phenylalanine included. Just CDR3 DNA is preserved here, 36 bases in frame from base 1. Receptor amplification or capture employed 5' RACE. The sequencing machine was an Illumina HiSeq 2500. The second PCR ran for about 6 to 12 cycles and used a J-beta primer mix along with a sample-barcoded 5' primer. A unique molecular identifier was introduced onto each TCR beta cDNA molecule by a template-switch 5' adaptor carrying 12 random nucleotides. Each sample yielded at least 3 million CDR3-containing paired-end reads. First-strand cDNA synthesis was performed from all RNA using the Mint cDNA synthesis kit, with priming by a TRBC-specific oligonucleotide. After uracil-DNA glycosylase treatment, a first 18-cycle PCR used universal primers M1SS and BC2_uni_R on all cDNA. Concerning the study's data processing: Each sample was normalized by randomly selecting 1 million high-quality reads, each carrying a distinct molecular identifier. Reads sharing molecular identifiers were discarded rather than binned into consensus sequences. MiTCR, set to a Q25 quality threshold and the strictest error-elimination algorithm, was used for CDR3 identification, clonotype clustering and error correction. A nonparametric unseen species model with Euler transformation was used to estimate a lower bound on total TCR beta diversity. TCRdb reanalyzed the raw reads on its own, using fastp at Q25 for trimming and MiXCR for clone calling, and kept in-frame beta chains. Identical CDR3 proteins give one entry, which carries the most common genes and DNA. The V and J calls, along with clone size, are taken from TCRdb and not from the paper's own processing. This sample is represented by 1.4 million to 1.5 million distinct CDR3 sequences; about 40% of them were singletons. The leading ten clones occupy 6.5% to 10% of the sample.

Only a few counts were recorded for this clonotype. Its antigen is currently not known. No per-base quality is available; no much larger clone lies one base away. This clonotype was sampled from a woman under 30 in good health. Source material: blood. This chain is built from TRBV6-1 and TRBJ2-1; the central 7 bases match TRBD2. The DNA reads as follows: TGTGCCAGCAGTGGGGAGGGCAATGAGCAGTTCTTC. Translated, this gives CASSGEGNEQFF.